This T cell receptor beta chain was recorded in a study of T cells expressing NK-cell markers. Study-wide background: With respect to HCMV, seven of the eight sequenced donors were seropositive, and one was seronegative. General observations from the study: The share of CD8+ T cells held by dominant NKG2C+ clonotypes was 1.0-7.0% in roughly 6 donors. It is unclear if expanded NKG2C-expressing clones target HCMV antigens.

The CDR3 spans 13 residues. Germline CDR1 reads MNHEY; CDR2 reads SMNVEV (reference sequence). Comments on this clonotype: What it binds is unknown.

A 5'RACE template switching approach incorporating UMIs was used to make TCR beta cDNA. Reprocessing the 5' RACE reads, TCRdb reports a single entry for every CDR3 protein and omits DNA. The ten most abundant clones cover about 39% of a sample with 150,000 to 180,000 distinct CDR3 sequences. Sample: blood T cells: a sorted CD56 or NKG2C T cell subset, CD4+ or CD8+ T cells, or bulk PBMC T cells (not recorded which). The receptor comes from a woman in her forties or fifties in good health. The chain is built from TRBV27 and TRBJ1-1; checking the TCRdb D call of TRBD1 is not possible without DNA. The CDR3 sequence: CASSFVTGTEAFF.